Below are 22 T cell receptor beta chains sequenced from a single sample in a study of T cells in Graves' hyperthyroidism and ophthalmopathy. Amplification of TCR beta CDR3 regions was performed using RNA transcripts as template. First-round RT-PCR with HTBI primers amplified the TCR CDR3 region. Via MiXCR, TCRdb re-called the multiplex PCR reads, giving one row per CDR3 protein. The sample records roughly 660,000 distinct CDR3 sequences, around 16% being singletons. Material for sequencing was blood. These receptors came from a man in his fifties or sixties with Graves' hyperthyroidism.

The rearrangement links TRBV4-1 to TRBJ1-1; 7 nucleotides agree with TRBD1. This CDR3 contains 14 residues. Germline V gene data show CDR1 as MGHRA and CDR2 as YSYEKL. Trimming at V came to 4 bases and at J to 1 base, leaving 3 bases not matched to a gene. The CDR3 loop is CASSRGGGNTEAFF. The CDR3 nucleotides are TGCGCCAGCAGCCGAGGGGGCGGGAACACTGAAGCTTTCTTT.

This clonotype was detected ten times or more. The V call is TRBV7-9, the J call TRBJ1-2; no firm D call. CDR3 length: 12 amino acids. Trimming cost V 1 base and J 13 bases, with 13 bases left between them. Germline CDR1 and CDR2: SEHNR and FQNEAQ (reference sequence). The CDR3 nucleotides are TGTGCCAGCAGCTTAGTCAGAGCAGGTGGCACCTTC. It translates to CASSLVRAGGTF.

This clonotype was picked up many times. The chain carries TRBV2 and TRBJ2-1; D is unclear. Germline CDR1 SNHLY, CDR2 FYNNEI. There are 11 residues in the CDR3. V was clipped by 8 bases and J by 5 bases, with 7 bases between them. CDR3 residues: CASQVDNEQFF. In DNA, the CDR3 is TGTGCCAGCCAAGTAGACAATGAGCAGTTCTTC.

This clonotype was observed many times. The genes are TRBV9 and TRBJ2-7; D assignment may be TRBD1 or TRBD2 (6 bases each). Germline assignment: CDR1 SGDLS and CDR2 YYNGEE. V lost 3 bases to trimming and J lost 0 bases, with 13 bases between them. The length of the CDR3 is 15 residues. The CDR3 spells CASSGGAASSYEQYF. In nucleotides, the CDR3 is TGTGCCAGCAGCGGGGGGGCAGCATCCTCCTACGAGCAGTACTTC.

Ten or more counts support this clonotype. This sequence joins TRBV30 and TRBJ2-2; no definite D call. With 3 bases removed from V and 2 bases from J, the gap between germline ends came to 7 bases. The germline V gene encodes CDR1 GTSNPN and CDR2 SVGIG (reference sequence). CDR3 length equals 13 residues. As DNA, the CDR3 is TGTGCCTGGAGAGTACGAAACACCGGGGAGCTGTTTTTT. It yields the protein CAWRVRNTGELFF.

This clonotype showed up many times. This chain joins TRBV7-8 and TRBJ2-7, with D tentatively TRBD1 (6 bases). CDR3 length equals 11 residues. Per the germline V gene, CDR1 is SGHVS and CDR2 is FQNEAQ. V dropped 7 bases and J dropped 3 bases, with 7 bases sitting between them. The CDR3 is CASTRGYEQYF. CDR3 DNA sequence: TGTGCCAGCACCAGGGGCTACGAGCAGTACTTC. Full variable domain (rest looked up from reference TRBV7-8 and TRBJ2-7): GAGVSQSPRYKVAKRGQDVALRCDPISGHVSLFWYQQALGQGPEFLTYFQNEAQLDKSGLPSDRFFAERPEGSVSTLKIQRTQQEDSAVYLCASTRGYEQYFGPGTRLTVT.

A word on this clonotype: A much larger clone differs from this one at a single base, so this may be a read error. DNA of the CDR3: TGTGCCTGCAGGGGGCCGTCCTTGAGCTCCTACGAGCAGTACTTC. This translates into CACRGPSLSSYEQYF. This sequence joins TRBV6-1 and TRBJ2-7, with TRBD1 identical over 8 bases. Per the germline V gene, CDR1 is MNHNS and CDR2 is SASEGT. CDR3 length: 15 amino acids.

This clonotype was counted a few times. The CDR3 DNA is TGTGCCAGCAGTTCCCGGAGATATGGCTACACCTTC. This sequence encodes CASSSRRYGYTF. The J gene is TRBJ1-2, the V gene TRBV28; D gene uncertain. There are 12 residues in the CDR3. The germline V gene has CDR1 MDHEN and CDR2 SYDVKM. Trimming pared 4 bases from V and 5 bases from J, leaving 8 bases between.

This clonotype came up many times. The V gene is TRBV20-1, the J gene TRBJ2-3, with 8 bases fitting TRBD2. Germline CDR1 and CDR2: DFQATT and SNEGSKA (reference sequence). This CDR3 has 14 amino acids. J was trimmed by 1 base and V by 5 bases; bases with no gene match: 5. The chain's CDR3 is CSADYSGGTDTQYF. In DNA form, the CDR3 reads TGCAGTGCTGATTATAGCGGGGGCACAGATACGCAGTATTTT.

There are a few counts of this clonotype. The rearrangement uses TRBV29-1 and TRBJ2-3; weak D call: TRBD1 (6 bases). The CDR3 contains 18 residues. The V end lost 0 bases, the J end lost 6 bases, and 25 bases lay between the germline ends. From germline, CDR1 is SQVTM and CDR2 ANQGSEA. CDR3 residues: CSVEEVERLASDRDTQYF. CDR3 sequence (DNA): TGCAGCGTTGAAGAGGTAGAAAGGTTGGCGAGCGACAGGGATACGCAGTATTTT.

This clonotype was recorded at least ten times. The chain carries TRBV5-1 and TRBJ2-3; no clear D. Germline lookup yields CDR1 SGHRS and CDR2 YFSETQ. This CDR3 spans 15 amino acids. The V and J ends lost 2 bases and 1 base respectively, with 11 bases between them. The CDR3 bases are TGCGCCAGCAGCTTAAACCACAGAGGCACAGATACGCAGTATTTT. Its protein is CASSLNHRGTDTQYF.

This clonotype was seen repeatedly, ten times or more. The V call is TRBV27, the J call TRBJ2-7; a weak D match, TRBD1 (6 bases). The germline V and J ends were trimmed by 4 bases and 0 bases, with 16 bases remaining between them. The germline V gene has CDR1 MNHEY and CDR2 SMNVEV (reference sequence). This CDR3 has 16 amino acids. The CDR3 DNA reads TGTGCCAGCAGTTCCTACTTGGGGGCCAGCTCCTACGAGCAGTACTTC. This encodes CASSSYLGASSYEQYF.

This clonotype occurred many times. The chain employs TRBV18 and TRBJ2-1, with a tentative D call TRBD1 (7 bases). CDR1 KGHSH and CDR2 LQKENI come from the germline V gene. CDR3 size: 13 residues. V was cut by 2 bases and J by 14 bases, with 16 bases left in between. This CDR3 reads CASSPEQGTGEFF. The CDR3 nucleotides read TGTGCCAGCTCACCAGAACAGGGGACGGGGGAGTTCTTC.

This clonotype was counted many times. The chain employs TRBV27 and TRBJ2-1, with 10 bases fitting TRBD1. Germline values: CDR1 MNHEY, CDR2 SMNVEV (reference sequence). Trimming took 2 bases from V and 5 from J; bases not matched to a gene: 21. CDR3 length: 21 amino acids. CDR3 residues: CASSLERGDRGLPRRHNEQFF. The CDR3 nucleotides are TGTGCCAGCAGTTTAGAGAGGGGAGACAGGGGGCTTCCTCGGCGACACAATGAGCAGTTCTTC.

This clonotype was observed a few times. The rearrangement joins TRBV5-1 to TRBJ2-2, with D unclear. This CDR3 has 15 amino acids. V lost 0 bases and J 2 bases, leaving 8 bases between the germline ends. Germline loops: CDR1 SGHRS, CDR2 YFSETQ. The CDR3 protein is CASSLGRDNTGELFF. CDR3 in DNA: TGCGCCAGCAGCTTGGGTAGGGATAACACCGGGGAGCTGTTTTTT.

The chain is built from TRBV2 and TRBJ2-2; D not resolved. The ends were cut back, 4 bases at V and 6 bases at J, with 18 bases in the middle. The CDR3 has 16 amino acids. Germline loops: CDR1 SNHLY, CDR2 FYNNEI. The CDR3 sequence: CASSGSSGMSPGELFF. As DNA, the CDR3 is TGTGCCAGCAGTGGCTCTAGTGGGATGAGTCCCGGGGAGCTGTTTTTT.

In this sample, this clonotype turned up many times. This rearrangement joins TRBV7-2 to TRBJ1-4; D gene ambiguous. This CDR3 has 13 amino acids. The ends were cut back, 1 base at V and 6 bases at J, with 6 bases in the middle. Germline values: CDR1 SGHTA, CDR2 FQGNSA. In nucleotides, the CDR3 is TGTGCCAGCAGCTTAGTCGAGCATGAAAAACTGTTTTTT. Translating gives CASSLVEHEKLFF.

The rearrangement uses TRBV7-2 and TRBJ1-1; tentative D call: TRBD1 (6 bases). V was pared by 5 bases and J by 8 bases, with 12 bases between. Germline V gene lookup returns CDR1 SGHTA and CDR2 FQGNSA. This CDR3 comprises 12 residues. The CDR3 nucleotides read TGTGCCAGCAGCGAAGGGACACCGGAAGCTTTCTTT. It encodes CASSEGTPEAFF.

This clonotype was picked up many times. One end of the junction fails to match germline, which may point to a read error. V gene TRBV20-1 combines with J gene TRBJ2-7; 7 bases agree with TRBD1. The CDR3 contains 15 residues. CDR1 and CDR2 (germline): DFQATT, SNEGSKA (reference sequence). CDR3 residues: CSARDLTGAFAEQHF. In nucleotides, the CDR3 is TGCAGTGCTAGAGATCTTACAGGGGCTTTCGCCGAGCAGCACTTC.

The chain combines TRBV6-1 with TRBJ2-1; tentative D call: TRBD2 (6 bases). The germline V gene has CDR1 MNHNS and CDR2 SASEGT. The CDR3 has 15 amino acids. Trimming left V 5 bases short and J 3 bases short, with 14 bases between. CDR3 DNA: TGTGCCAGCAGTTCCAAGGACTACAGCTACAATGAGCAGTTCTTC. Translation: CASSSKDYSYNEQFF.

This clonotype was seen a few times. The rearrangement links TRBV11-2 to TRBJ1-1; 8 bases are shared with TRBD1. V shed 5 bases and J 1 base; nucleotides not matched to a gene: 9. The CDR3 contains 16 residues. The V gene's germline CDR1 is SGHAT and CDR2 FQNNGV. CDR3 amino acids: CASSTGGAAGNTEAFF. CDR3 bases: TGTGCCAGCAGCACAGGGGGGGCGGCTGGGAACACTGAAGCTTTCTTT.

V gene TRBV6-1 combines with J gene TRBJ2-4; 7 bases match TRBD2. Trimming removed 2 bases from V and 1 base from J; junction bases left unmatched: 5. The CDR3 extends over 16 amino acids. Looked up from germline, CDR1 is MNHNS and CDR2 is SASEGT. DNA for the CDR3: TGTGCCAGCAGTGAAACGGGGGGAACGGCCAAAAACATTCAGTACTTC. It codes for CASSETGGTAKNIQYF.